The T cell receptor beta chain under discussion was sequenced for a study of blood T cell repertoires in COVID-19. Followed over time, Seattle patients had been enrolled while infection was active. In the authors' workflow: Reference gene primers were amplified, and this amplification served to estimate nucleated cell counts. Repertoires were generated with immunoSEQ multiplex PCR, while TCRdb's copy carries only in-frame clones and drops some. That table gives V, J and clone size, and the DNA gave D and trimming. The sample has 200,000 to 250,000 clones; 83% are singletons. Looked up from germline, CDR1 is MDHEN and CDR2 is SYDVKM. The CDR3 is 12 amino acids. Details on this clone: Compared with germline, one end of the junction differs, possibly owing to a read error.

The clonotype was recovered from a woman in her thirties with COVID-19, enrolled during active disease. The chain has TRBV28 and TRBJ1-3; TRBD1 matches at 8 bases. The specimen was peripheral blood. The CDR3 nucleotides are TGTGCCAGCAGGCTCCGCTGGGACAGGCTCCATTTT. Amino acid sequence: CASRLRWDRLHF.